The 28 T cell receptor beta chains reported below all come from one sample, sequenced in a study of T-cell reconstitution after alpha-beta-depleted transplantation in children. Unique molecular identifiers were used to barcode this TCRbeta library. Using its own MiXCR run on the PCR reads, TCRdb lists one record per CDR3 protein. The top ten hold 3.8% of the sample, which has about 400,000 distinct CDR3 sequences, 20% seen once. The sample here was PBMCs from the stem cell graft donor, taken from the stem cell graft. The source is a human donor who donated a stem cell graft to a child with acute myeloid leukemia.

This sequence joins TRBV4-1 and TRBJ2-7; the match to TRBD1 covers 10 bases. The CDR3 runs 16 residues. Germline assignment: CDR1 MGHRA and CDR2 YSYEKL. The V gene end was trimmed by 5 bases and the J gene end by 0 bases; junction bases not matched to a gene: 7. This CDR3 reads CASSISGTGDSYEQYF. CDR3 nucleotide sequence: TGCGCCAGCAGCATCTCCGGGACAGGGGACTCCTACGAGCAGTACTTC.

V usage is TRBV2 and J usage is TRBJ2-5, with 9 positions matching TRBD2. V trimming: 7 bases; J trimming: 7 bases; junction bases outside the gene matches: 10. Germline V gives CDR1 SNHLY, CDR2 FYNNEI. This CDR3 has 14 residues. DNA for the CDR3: TGTGCCAGCAAGGCTAGCGGGGCAATCGGGACCCAGTACTTC. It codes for CASKASGAIGTQYF. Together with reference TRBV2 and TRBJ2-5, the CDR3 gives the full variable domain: EPEVTQTPSHQVTQMGQEVILRCVPISNHLYFYWYRQILGQKVEFLVSFYNNEISEKSEIFDDQFSVERPDGSNFTLKIRSTKLEDSAMYFCASKASGAIGTQYFGPGTRLLVL.

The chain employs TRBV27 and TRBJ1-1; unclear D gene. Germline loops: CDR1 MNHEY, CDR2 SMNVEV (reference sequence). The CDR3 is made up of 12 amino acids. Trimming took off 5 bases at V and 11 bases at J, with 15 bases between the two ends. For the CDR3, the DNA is TGTGCCAGCAGTCCAGACCTTTTGCAGGCTTTCTTT. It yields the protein CASSPDLLQAFF.

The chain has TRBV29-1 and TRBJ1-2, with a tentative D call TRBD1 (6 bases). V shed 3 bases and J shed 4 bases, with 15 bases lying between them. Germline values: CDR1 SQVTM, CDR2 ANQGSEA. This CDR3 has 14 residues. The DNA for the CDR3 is TGCAGCGTTGATGGGGGGGCGCGTGGCTATGGCTACACCTTC. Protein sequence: CSVDGGARGYGYTF.

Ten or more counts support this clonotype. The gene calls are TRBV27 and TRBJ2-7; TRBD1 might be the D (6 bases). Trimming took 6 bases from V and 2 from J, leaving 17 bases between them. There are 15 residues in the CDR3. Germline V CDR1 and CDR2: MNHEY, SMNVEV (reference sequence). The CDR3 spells CASSAGTSIPYEQYF. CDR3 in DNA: TGTGCCAGCAGCGCCGGGACAAGCATACCCTACGAGCAGTACTTC.

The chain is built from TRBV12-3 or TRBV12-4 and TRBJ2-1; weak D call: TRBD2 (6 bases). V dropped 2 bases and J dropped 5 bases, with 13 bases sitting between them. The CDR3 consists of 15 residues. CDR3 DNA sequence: TGTGCCAGCAGTTTAATACGGGGGAGCGACAATGAGCAGTTCTTC. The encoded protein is CASSLIRGSDNEQFF.

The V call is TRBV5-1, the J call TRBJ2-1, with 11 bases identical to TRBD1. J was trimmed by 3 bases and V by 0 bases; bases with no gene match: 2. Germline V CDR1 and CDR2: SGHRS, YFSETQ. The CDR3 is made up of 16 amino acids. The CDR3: CASSLEGTGGYNEQFF. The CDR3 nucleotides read TGCGCCAGCAGCTTGGAAGGGACAGGGGGCTACAATGAGCAGTTCTTC.

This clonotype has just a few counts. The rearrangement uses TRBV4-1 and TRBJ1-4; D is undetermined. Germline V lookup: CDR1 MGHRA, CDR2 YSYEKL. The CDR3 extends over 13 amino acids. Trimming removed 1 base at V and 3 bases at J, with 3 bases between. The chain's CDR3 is CASSQGPNEKLFF. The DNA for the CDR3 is TGCGCCAGCAGCCAAGGGCCTAATGAAAAACTGTTTTTT.

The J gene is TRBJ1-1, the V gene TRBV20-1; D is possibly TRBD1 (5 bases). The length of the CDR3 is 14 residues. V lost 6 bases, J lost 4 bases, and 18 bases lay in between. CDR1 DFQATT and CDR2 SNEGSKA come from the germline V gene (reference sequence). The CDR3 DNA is TGCAGTGCCCAACTTTCAGGGTTACTCACTGAAGCTTTCTTT. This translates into CSAQLSGLLTEAFF.

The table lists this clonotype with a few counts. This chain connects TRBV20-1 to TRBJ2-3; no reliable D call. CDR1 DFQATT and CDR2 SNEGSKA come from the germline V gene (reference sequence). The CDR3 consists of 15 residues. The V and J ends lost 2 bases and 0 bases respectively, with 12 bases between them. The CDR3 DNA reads TGCAGTGCTAGATGGCTTCGCGCCAGCACAGATACGCAGTATTTT. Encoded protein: CSARWLRASTDTQYF.

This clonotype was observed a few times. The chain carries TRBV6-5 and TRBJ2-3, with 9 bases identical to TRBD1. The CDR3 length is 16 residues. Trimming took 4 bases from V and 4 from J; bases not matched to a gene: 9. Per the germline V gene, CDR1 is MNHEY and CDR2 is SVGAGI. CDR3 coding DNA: TGTGCCAGCAGTTTCACAGGGGGCGCCCGGGCAGATACGCAGTATTTT. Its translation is CASSFTGGARADTQYF.

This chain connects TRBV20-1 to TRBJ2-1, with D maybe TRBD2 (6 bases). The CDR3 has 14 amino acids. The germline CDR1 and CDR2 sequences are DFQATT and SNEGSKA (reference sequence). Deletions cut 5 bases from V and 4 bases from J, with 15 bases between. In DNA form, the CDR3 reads TGCAGTGCTGGGAAGGAGGGCCAGTACAATGAGCAGTTCTTC. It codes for CSAGKEGQYNEQFF.

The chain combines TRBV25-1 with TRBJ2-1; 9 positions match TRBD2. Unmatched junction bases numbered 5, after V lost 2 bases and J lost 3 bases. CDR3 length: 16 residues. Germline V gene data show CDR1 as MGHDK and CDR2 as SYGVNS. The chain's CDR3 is CASSEVASGIYNEQFF. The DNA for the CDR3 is TGTGCCAGCAGTGAAGTGGCTAGCGGGATCTACAATGAGCAGTTCTTC.

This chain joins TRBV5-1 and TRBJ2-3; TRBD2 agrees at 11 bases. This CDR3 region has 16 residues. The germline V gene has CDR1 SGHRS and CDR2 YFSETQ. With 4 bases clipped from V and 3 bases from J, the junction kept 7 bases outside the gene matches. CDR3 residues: CASSKGLADGTDTQYF. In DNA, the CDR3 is TGCGCCAGCAGCAAGGGACTAGCGGATGGGACAGATACGCAGTATTTT.

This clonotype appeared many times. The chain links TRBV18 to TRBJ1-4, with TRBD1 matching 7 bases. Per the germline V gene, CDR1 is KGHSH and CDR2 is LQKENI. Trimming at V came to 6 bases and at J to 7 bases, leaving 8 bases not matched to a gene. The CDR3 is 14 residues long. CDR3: CASSHGTDSEKLFF. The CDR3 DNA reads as TGTGCCAGCTCCCACGGGACAGATAGTGAAAAACTGTTTTTT.

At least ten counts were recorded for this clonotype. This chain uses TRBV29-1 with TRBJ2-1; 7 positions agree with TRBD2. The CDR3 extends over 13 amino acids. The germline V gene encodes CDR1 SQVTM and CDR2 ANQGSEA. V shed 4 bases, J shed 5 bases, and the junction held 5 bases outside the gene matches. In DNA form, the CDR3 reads TGCAGCGTTGGCGGGAGTGTGAACAATGAGCAGTTCTTC. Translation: CSVGGSVNNEQFF.

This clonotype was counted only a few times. The CDR3 loop is CSAKTPGSGSYEQYF. DNA of the CDR3: TGCAGTGCTAAGACTCCGGGCTCCGGTTCCTACGAGCAGTACTTC. This chain links TRBV20-1 with TRBJ2-7; unclear D gene. V was clipped by 4 bases and J by 1 base, with 17 bases between them. This CDR3 is built from 15 residues. Germline V lookup: CDR1 DFQATT, CDR2 SNEGSKA (reference sequence).

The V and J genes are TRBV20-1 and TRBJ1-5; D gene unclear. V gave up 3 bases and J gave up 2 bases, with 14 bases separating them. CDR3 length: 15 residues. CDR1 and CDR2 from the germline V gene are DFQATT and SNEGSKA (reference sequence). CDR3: CSASLRHAGNQPQHF. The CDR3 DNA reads TGCAGTGCTAGTCTGCGCCACGCGGGCAATCAGCCCCAGCATTTT.

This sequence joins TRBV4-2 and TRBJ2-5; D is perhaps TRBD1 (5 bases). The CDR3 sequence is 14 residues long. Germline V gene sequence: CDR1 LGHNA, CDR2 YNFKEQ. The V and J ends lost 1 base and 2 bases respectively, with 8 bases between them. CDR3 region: CASSQVQGQETQYF. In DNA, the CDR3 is TGTGCCAGCAGCCAAGTCCAGGGTCAAGAGACCCAGTACTTC.

The CDR3 sequence: CSVGDWEGQATQYF. The CDR3 nucleotides are TGCAGCGTTGGAGATTGGGAGGGTCAGGCGACCCAGTACTTC. The chain employs TRBV29-1 and TRBJ2-5; the match to TRBD2 covers 7 bases. The trim removed 4 bases at V and 7 bases at J, leaving 12 bases unmatched. The CDR3 totals 14 residues. The germline CDR1 and CDR2 sequences are SQVTM and ANQGSEA. Using reference TRBV29-1 and TRBJ2-5 for the parts outside the CDR3, the full variable domain is SAVISQKPSRDICQRGTSLTIQCQVDSQVTMMFWYRQQPGQSLTLIATANQGSEATYESGFVIDKFPISRPNLTFSTLTVSNMSPEDSSIYLCSVGDWEGQATQYFGPGTRLLVL.

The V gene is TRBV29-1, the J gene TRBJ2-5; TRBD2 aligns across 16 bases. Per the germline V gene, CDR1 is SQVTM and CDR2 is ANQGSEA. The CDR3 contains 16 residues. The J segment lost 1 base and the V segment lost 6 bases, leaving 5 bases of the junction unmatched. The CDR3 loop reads CSVGLAGGPPQETQYF. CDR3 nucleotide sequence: TGCAGCGTGGGACTAGCGGGAGGGCCTCCCCAAGAGACCCAGTACTTC.

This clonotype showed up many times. This chain's CDR3 is CSVTTGVNTEAFF. The CDR3 DNA reads TGCAGCGTCACGACAGGAGTGAACACTGAAGCTTTCTTT. This sequence joins TRBV29-1 and TRBJ1-1; D perhaps matches TRBD1 (6 bases). The V gene lost 6 bases and the J gene lost 0 bases, with 11 bases spanning the gap. The CDR3 length is 13 residues. CDR1 and CDR2 from the germline V gene are SQVTM and ANQGSEA.

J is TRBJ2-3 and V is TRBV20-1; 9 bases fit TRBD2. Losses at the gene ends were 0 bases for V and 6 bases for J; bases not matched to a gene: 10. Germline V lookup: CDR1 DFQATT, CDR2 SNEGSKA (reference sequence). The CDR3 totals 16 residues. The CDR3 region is CSARDWGGRARDTQYF. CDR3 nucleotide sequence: TGCAGTGCTAGAGATTGGGGCGGGAGGGCCCGGGATACGCAGTATTTT.

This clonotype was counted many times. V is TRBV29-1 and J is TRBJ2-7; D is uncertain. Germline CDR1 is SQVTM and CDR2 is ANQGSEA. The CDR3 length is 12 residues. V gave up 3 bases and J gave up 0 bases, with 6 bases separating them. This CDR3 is CSVDAGSYEQYF. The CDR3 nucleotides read TGCAGCGTTGATGCTGGCTCCTACGAGCAGTACTTC.

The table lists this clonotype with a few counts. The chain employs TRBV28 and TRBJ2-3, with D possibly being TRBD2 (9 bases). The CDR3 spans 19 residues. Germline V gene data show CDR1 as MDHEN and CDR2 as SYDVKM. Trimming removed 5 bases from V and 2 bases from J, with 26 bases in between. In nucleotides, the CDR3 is TGTGCCAGCAGTCCTTGGACAGGGAGGACTAGCGCATCCACAGATACGCAGTATTTT. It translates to CASSPWTGRTSASTDTQYF.

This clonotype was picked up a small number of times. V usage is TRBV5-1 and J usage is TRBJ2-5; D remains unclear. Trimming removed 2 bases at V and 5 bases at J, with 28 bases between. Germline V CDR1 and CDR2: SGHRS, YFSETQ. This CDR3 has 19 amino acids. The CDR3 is CASSLGSPMGSGRAETQYF. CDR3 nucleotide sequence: TGCGCCAGCAGCTTAGGGTCCCCGATGGGGTCAGGCCGTGCGGAGACCCAGTACTTC. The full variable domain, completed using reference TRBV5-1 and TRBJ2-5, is KAGVTQTPRYLIKTRGQQVTLSCSPISGHRSVSWYQQTPGQGLQFLFEYFSETQRNKGNFPGRFSGRQFSNSRSEMNVSTLELGDSALYLCASSLGSPMGSGRAETQYFGPGTRLLVL.

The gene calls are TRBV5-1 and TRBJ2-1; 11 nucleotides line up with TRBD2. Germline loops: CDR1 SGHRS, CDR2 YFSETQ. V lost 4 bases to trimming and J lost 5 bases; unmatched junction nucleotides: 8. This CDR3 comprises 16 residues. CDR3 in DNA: TGCGCCAGCAGCCAAAGCCTGACTAGCGGGGACAATGAGCAGTTCTTC. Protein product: CASSQSLTSGDNEQFF.

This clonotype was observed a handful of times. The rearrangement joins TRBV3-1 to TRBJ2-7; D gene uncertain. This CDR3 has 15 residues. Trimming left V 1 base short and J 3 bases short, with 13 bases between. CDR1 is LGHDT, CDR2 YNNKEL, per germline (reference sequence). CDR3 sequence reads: CASSQGFISVYEQYF. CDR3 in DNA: TGTGCCAGCAGCCAAGGGTTCATCAGCGTCTACGAGCAGTACTTC.